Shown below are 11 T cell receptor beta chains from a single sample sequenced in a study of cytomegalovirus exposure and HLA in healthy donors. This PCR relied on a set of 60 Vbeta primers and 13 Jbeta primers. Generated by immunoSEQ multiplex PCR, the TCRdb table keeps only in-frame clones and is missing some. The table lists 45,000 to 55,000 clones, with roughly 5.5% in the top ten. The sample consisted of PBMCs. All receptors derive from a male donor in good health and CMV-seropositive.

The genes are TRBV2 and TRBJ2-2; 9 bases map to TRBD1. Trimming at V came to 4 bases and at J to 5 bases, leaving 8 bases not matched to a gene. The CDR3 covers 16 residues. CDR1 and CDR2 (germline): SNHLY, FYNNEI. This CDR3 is CASSAPGQGVTGELFF. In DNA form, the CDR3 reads TGTGCCAGCAGTGCCCCGGGACAGGGTGTTACCGGGGAGCTGTTTTTT.

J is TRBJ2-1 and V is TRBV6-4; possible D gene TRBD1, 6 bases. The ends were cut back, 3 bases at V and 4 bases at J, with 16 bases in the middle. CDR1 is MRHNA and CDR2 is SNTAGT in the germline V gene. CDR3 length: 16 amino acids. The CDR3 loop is CASSESGTRDYNEQFF. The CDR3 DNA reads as TGTGCCAGCAGTGAATCCGGGACAAGAGATTACAATGAGCAGTTCTTC.

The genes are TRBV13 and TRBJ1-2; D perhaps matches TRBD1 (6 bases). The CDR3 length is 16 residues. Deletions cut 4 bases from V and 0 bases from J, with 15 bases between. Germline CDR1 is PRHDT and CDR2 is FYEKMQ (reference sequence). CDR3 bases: TGTGCCAGCAGCTCCTCGACAGGCCCAGCTAACTATGGCTACACCTTC. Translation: CASSSSTGPANYGYTF.

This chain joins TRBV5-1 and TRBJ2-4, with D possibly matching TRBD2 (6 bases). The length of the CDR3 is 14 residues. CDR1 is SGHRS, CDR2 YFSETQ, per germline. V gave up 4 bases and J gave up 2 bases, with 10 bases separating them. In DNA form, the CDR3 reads TGCGCCAGCAGCCCCGGGACTTCCAAAAACATTCAGTACTTC. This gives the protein CASSPGTSKNIQYF.

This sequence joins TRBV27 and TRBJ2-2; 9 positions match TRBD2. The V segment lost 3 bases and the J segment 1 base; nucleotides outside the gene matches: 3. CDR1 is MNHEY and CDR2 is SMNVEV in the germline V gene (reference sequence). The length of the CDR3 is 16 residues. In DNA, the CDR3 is TGTGCCAGCAGTTTCCTAGCGGGGAGGAACACCGGGGAGCTGTTTTTT. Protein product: CASSFLAGRNTGELFF.

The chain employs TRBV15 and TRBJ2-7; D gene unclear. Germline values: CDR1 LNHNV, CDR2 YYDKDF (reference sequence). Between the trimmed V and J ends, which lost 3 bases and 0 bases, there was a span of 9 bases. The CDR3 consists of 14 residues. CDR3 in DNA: TGTGCCACCAGCAGTGTCCCGAGCTCCTACGAGCAGTACTTC. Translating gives CATSSVPSSYEQYF.

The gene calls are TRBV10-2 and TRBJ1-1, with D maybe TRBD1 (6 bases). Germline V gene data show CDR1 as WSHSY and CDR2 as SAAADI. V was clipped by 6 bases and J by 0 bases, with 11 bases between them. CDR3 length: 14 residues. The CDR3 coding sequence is TGCGCCAGCAGCCAGGGGCCCCTGAACACTGAAGCTTTCTTT. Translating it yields CASSQGPLNTEAFF.

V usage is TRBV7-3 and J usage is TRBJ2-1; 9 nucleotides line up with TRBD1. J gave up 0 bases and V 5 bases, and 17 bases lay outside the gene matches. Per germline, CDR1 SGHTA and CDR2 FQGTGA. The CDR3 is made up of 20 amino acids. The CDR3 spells CASSPLEPSGQGLSYNEQFF. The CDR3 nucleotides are TGTGCCAGCAGCCCACTAGAGCCCTCCGGACAGGGGCTCTCCTACAATGAGCAGTTCTTC.

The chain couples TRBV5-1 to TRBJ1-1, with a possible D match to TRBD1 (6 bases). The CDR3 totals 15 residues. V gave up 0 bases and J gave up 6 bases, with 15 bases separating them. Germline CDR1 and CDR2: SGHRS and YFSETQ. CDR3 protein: CASSLDGGGYSEAFF. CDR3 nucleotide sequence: TGCGCCAGCAGCTTGGATGGGGGCGGATACTCTGAAGCTTTCTTT.

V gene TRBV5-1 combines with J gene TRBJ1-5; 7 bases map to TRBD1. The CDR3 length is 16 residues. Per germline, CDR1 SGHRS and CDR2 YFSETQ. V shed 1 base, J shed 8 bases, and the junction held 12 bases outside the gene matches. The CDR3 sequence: CASSLSGQVDLEPQHF. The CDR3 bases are TGCGCCAGCAGCTTGTCAGGACAGGTGGACCTGGAGCCCCAGCATTTT.

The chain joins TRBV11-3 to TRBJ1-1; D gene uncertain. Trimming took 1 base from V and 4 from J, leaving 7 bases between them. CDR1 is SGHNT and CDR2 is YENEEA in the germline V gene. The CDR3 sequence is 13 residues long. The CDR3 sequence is CASSLALGTEAFF. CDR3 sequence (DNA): TGTGCCAGCAGCTTAGCCCTAGGCACTGAAGCTTTCTTT.